Listed here are 7 T cell receptor beta chains from one sample, sequenced in a study of PD-1 blockade in classical Hodgkin lymphoma. Each patient relapsed following autologous stem cell transplantation, and prior brentuximab vedotin exposure differed. Clones were read by immunoSEQ multiplex PCR, and TCRdb kept only the in-frame ones, dropping some. The sample carries 20,000 to 30,000 clones, approximately 70% recorded once. The sample here was peripheral blood mononuclear cells (PBMCs), taken at baseline. The receptor source for this set is a human donor with classical Hodgkin lymphoma.

This rearrangement joins TRBV5-6 to TRBJ2-7; 7 positions match TRBD2. Germline CDR1 SGHDT, CDR2 YYEEEE. The CDR3 is 15 residues long. V shed 4 bases and J 1 base; nucleotides not matched to a gene: 8. This CDR3 reads CASSGTGGYSYEQYF. In DNA form, the CDR3 reads TGTGCCAGCAGCGGAACGGGGGGTTATTCCTACGAGCAGTACTTC.

This clone has more than one count but fewer than ten. The genes are TRBV5-1 and TRBJ2-1, with TRBD2 matching over 13 bases. Trimming at V came to 2 bases and at J to 9 bases, leaving 5 bases not matched to a gene. Germline V lookup: CDR1 SGHRS, CDR2 YFSETQ. The CDR3 has 15 amino acids. CDR3 sequence: CASSLTSGGAIEQFF. The CDR3, as DNA: TGCGCCAGCAGCTTAACTAGCGGGGGGGCCATTGAGCAGTTCTTC. The variable domain in full, completed from reference TRBV5-1 and TRBJ2-1, reads KAGVTQTPRYLIKTRGQQVTLSCSPISGHRSVSWYQQTPGQGLQFLFEYFSETQRNKGNFPGRFSGRQFSNSRSEMNVSTLELGDSALYLCASSLTSGGAIEQFFGPGTRLTVL.

The CDR3 sequence is CASSSVESEQFF. The CDR3 coding sequence is TGTGCCAGCAGCTCTGTGGAGAGCGAGCAGTTCTTC. V usage is TRBV5-4 and J usage is TRBJ2-1; D remains unclear. CDR3 size: 12 residues. Germline V lookup: CDR1 SGHNT, CDR2 YYREEE (reference sequence). The V end was cut by 3 bases, the J end by 10 bases, with 11 bases between.

The chain is built from TRBV29-1 and TRBJ1-1; 11 nucleotides match TRBD1. The CDR3 runs to 14 residues. CDR1 SQVTM and CDR2 ANQGSEA come from the germline V gene. The V segment lost 7 bases and the J segment 0 bases; nucleotides outside the gene matches: 4. CDR3 coding DNA: TGCAGCGGCTGGACAGGGGGCCTGAACACTGAAGCTTTCTTT. Protein sequence: CSGWTGGLNTEAFF.

J is TRBJ1-1 and V is TRBV7-8, with D unclear. The V end was cut by 1 base, the J end by 4 bases, with 16 bases between. Germline assignment: CDR1 SGHVS and CDR2 FQNEAQ. The length of the CDR3 is 16 residues. CDR3 sequence (DNA): TGTGCCAGCAGCTTAGGGCCCCGGGGATCGGGCACTGAAGCTTTCTTT. Residues: CASSLGPRGSGTEAFF.

This chain links TRBV15 with TRBJ1-5; possible D gene TRBD1, 6 bases. The length of the CDR3 is 15 residues. V was clipped by 5 bases and J by 6 bases, with 17 bases between them. The germline CDR1 and CDR2 sequences are LNHNV and YYDKDF (reference sequence). The CDR3 nucleotides are TGTGCCACCAGCCCGACCGGAGGGGGGAGTCAGCCCCAGCATTTT. This encodes CATSPTGGGSQPQHF.

The genes are TRBV6-6 and TRBJ2-1; TRBD1 matches 9 bases. The CDR3 contains 15 residues. CDR1 and CDR2 from the germline V gene are MNHNY and SVGAGI (reference sequence). Trimming took 4 bases from V and 1 from J; bases not matched to a gene: 2. The CDR3 region has the DNA TGTGCCAGCAGTTGGGGACAGGGTTCCTACAATGAGCAGTTCTTC. Protein: CASSWGQGSYNEQFF.